The next 10 T cell receptor beta chains were all read from a single sample in a study of tissue T cells after allogeneic stem cell transplantation. As for time point: mouse harvest day 7 after allogeneic transplant. The graft held 10^6 splenic CD5+ T cells and 10^7 T-cell-depleted bone marrow cells. Sequenced by immunoSEQ multiplex PCR; TCRdb stores in-frame clones only, minus some. The repertoire holds about 7,200 clones, with roughly half as singletons. Input material: lymph node tissue. These receptors were collected from a female BALB/c mouse given C57BL/6 T cells with graft-versus-host disease after an allogeneic hematopoietic cell transplant.

With regard to this clone: Mouse germline and gene names are used. The read ends 1 residue early relative to the CDR3; the germline J gene fills the gap. This chain connects TRBV5 to TRBJ2-2; tentatively, D is TRBD2 (6 bases). The V end was cut by 0 bases, the J end by 4 bases, with 12 bases between. The CDR3 extends over 16 amino acids. Germline V CDR1 and CDR2: LGHNA, YNLKQL (reference sequence). CDR3 DNA (partial): TGTGCCAGCAGCCAAGAGGGGGGAAGGGGCACCGGGCAGCTCTAC. Translating it yields CASSQEGGRGTGQLY. The whole CDR3 is CASSQEGGRGTGQLYF.

With respect to this clone: Genes here carry mouse names. The read terminates 1 residue before the CDR3 end, so the remaining end is supplied by the germline J gene. The chain couples TRBV15 to TRBJ1-3; maybe TRBD1 (6 bases). Per the germline V gene, CDR1 is SGHND and CDR2 is FRSKSL. V lost 5 bases and J lost 0, with 8 bases in between. The CDR3 length is 14 residues. CDR3 protein: CASSLTGSGNTLYF. The sequenced part of the CDR3 DNA is TGTGCCAGCAGTCTGACAGGTTCTGGAAATACGCTCTAT. The complete variable domain, with remaining parts taken from reference TRBV15 and TRBJ1-3, reads DAGVTQTPRHEVAEKGQTIILKCEPVSGHNDLFWYRQTKIQGLELLSYFRSKSLMEDGGAFKDRFKAEMLNSSFSTLKIQPTEPKDSAVYLCASSLTGSGNTLYFGEGSRLIVV.

Points on this clone: Gene labels here are mouse ones. The read stops 1 residue short of the end of the CDR3; the missing end is completed from the germline J gene. This chain connects TRBV26 to TRBJ2-7; D is unclear. This CDR3 has 13 residues. V was trimmed by 1 base and J by 3 bases, leaving 7 bases between them. Germline values: CDR1 KGHPV, CDR2 FQNQEV (reference sequence). The CDR3 loop is CASSLLSGYEQYF. CDR3 DNA (partial): TGTGCCAGCAGTCTGTTGTCTGGCTATGAACAGTAC.

Regarding this clone: Gene labels here are mouse ones. The read ends 1 residue before the CDR3 terminus; that terminus is restored from the germline J gene. The chain links TRBV26 to TRBJ2-4; D is uncertain. The V and J ends lost 4 bases and 0 bases respectively, with 2 bases between them. CDR1 and CDR2 from the germline V gene are KGHPV and FQNQEV (reference sequence). CDR3 length: 12 residues. The CDR3 reads CASSQSQNTLYF. Incomplete CDR3 DNA: TGTGCCAGCAGTCAGAGTCAAAACACCTTGTAC. The full variable domain, rest sourced from reference TRBV26 and TRBJ2-4, is NSKVIQTPRYLVKGQGQKAKMRCIPEKGHPVVFWYQQNKNNEFKFLINFQNQEVLQQIDMTEKRFSAECPSNSPCSLEIQSSEAGDSALYLCASSQSQNTLYFGAGTRLSVL.

Note on this clone: Each gene name is a mouse one. Sequencing ends 1 residue short of the CDR3 end; the germline J gene provides the rest. The same CDR3 arises from other DNA sequences in this sample as well. V is TRBV26 and J is TRBJ1-1, with 9 bases identical to TRBD1. The CDR3 is 14 amino acids. Germline CDR1 reads KGHPV; CDR2 reads FQNQEV (reference sequence). Trimming removed 5 bases from V and 4 bases from J; junction bases left unmatched: 5. The part of the CDR3 DNA that was read is TGTGCCAGCAGTTGGGACAGGGAGGGCACAGAAGTCTTC. This translates into CASSWDREGTEVF. The CDR3 in full is CASSWDREGTEVFF.

This clone is medium-sized (0.01 to 0.1%) in the sample. Gene names follow the mouse nomenclature. The CDR3 is CASSRQGTNERLFF. The sequenced CDR3 bases are TGTGCCAGCAGTCGACAGGGAACCAACGAAAGATTATTT. The chain combines TRBV19 with TRBJ1-4, with TRBD1 matching over 7 bases. The CDR3 goes on 1 residue after the read ends, and that part is filled in from the germline J gene. The junction had 3 bases not matched to a gene; V was cut back by 4 bases and J by 3 bases. In germline, CDR1 is FNHDT, CDR2 SITEND (reference sequence). The CDR3 has 14 residues.

Turning to this clone: Mouse germline and gene names are used. The sequenced fragment ends 1 residue before the CDR3 boundary, so the rest is inferred from the germline J gene. The chain links TRBV3 to TRBJ1-3, with D hard to call. The length of the CDR3 is 15 residues. Germline V gives CDR1 SNHLY, CDR2 FYNGKV (reference sequence). The ends were cut back, 5 bases at V and 0 bases at J, with 11 bases in the middle. CDR3 residues: CASSPGPNSGNTLYF. The CDR3 DNA, read in part, is TGTGCCAGCAGCCCTGGGCCCAATTCTGGAAATACGCTCTAT.

In its sample, this clone ranks as large. Germline and genes: mouse. The read falls 1 residue short of the CDR3 end, and the missing part is taken from the germline J gene. V usage is TRBV14 and J usage is TRBJ2-7, with 11 bases identical to TRBD2. This CDR3 has 14 residues. Germline V gives CDR1 SGHDT, CDR2 FRDEAV. The trim removed 5 bases at V and 4 bases at J, leaving 5 bases unmatched. The CDR3 region is CASSTGTGGYEQYF. CDR3 DNA (partial): TGTGCCAGCAGCACCGGGACTGGGGGTTATGAACAGTAC.

This clone is termed medium-sized (0.01 to 0.1%). The gene names here belong to mouse. The read terminates 1 residue before the CDR3 end, so the remaining end is supplied by the germline J gene. The chain has TRBV14 and TRBJ1-1, with TRBD1 identical over 9 bases. CDR3 length equals 14 residues. Germline CDR1 and CDR2: SGHDT and FRDEAV. Trimming removed 1 base from V and 6 bases from J; junction bases left unmatched: 4. The DNA read from the CDR3 is TGTGCCAGCAGTTTCGGACAGGGGTTGGCAGAAGTCTTC. Translation: CASSFGQGLAEVF. The CDR3, in full, reads CASSFGQGLAEVFF. Full variable domain (missing parts from reference TRBV14 and TRBJ1-1): EAGVTQSPRYAVLQEGQAVSFWCDPISGHDTLYWYQQPRDQGPQLLVYFRDEAVIDNSQLPSDRFSAVRPKGTNSTLKIQSAKQGDTATYLCASSFGQGLAEVFFGKGTRLTVV.

For this clone: Genes and germline are mouse. Read sequence stops 1 residue before the CDR3 end, and the germline J gene provides the missing end. J is TRBJ2-2 and V is TRBV26, with D uncertain. The germline gives CDR1 KGHPV, CDR2 FQNQEV (reference sequence). Trimming pared 2 bases from V and 1 base from J, leaving 5 bases between. The CDR3 runs 14 residues. The sequenced part of the CDR3 DNA is TGTGCCAGCAGTCTGGAGCAAAACACCGGGCAGCTCTAC. It specifies CASSLEQNTGQLY. The full-length CDR3 reads as CASSLEQNTGQLYF.